This entry lists 15 T cell receptor beta chains sequenced from one sample in a study of beta chain features in type 1 diabetes. What was sequenced were expressed TCRB transcripts, since all of the isolated RNA had been reverse transcribed. Some clones are missing from TCRdb's copy, which holds only in-frame ones; the method was immunoSEQ multiplex PCR. The sample records more than 85,000 clones, 40% being singletons. The material sequenced was stem cell memory CD4+ T cells from blood. The receptors shown here come from a woman under 30 in good health.

This clone was detected a few times. CDR3 amino acids: CASSLRAGPLNTEAFF. The CDR3 DNA is TGTGCCAGCTCCCTTCGAGCGGGACCTTTGAACACTGAAGCTTTCTTT. The chain recombines TRBV18 with TRBJ1-1, with D possibly TRBD1 on 5 matching bases. Trimming removed 6 bases at V and 0 bases at J, with 17 bases between. There are 16 residues in the CDR3. Looked up from germline, CDR1 is KGHSH and CDR2 is LQKENI. The entire variable domain, with the rest obtained from reference TRBV18 and TRBJ1-1, is as follows: NAGVMQNPRHLVRRRGQEARLRCSPMKGHSHVYWYRQLPEEGLKFMVYLQKENIIDESGMPKERFSAEFPKEGPSILRIQQVVRGDSAAYFCASSLRAGPLNTEAFFGQGTRLTVV.

For the CDR3, the DNA is TGTGCCAGCAGCCCCGGACAGGGGATATACTATGGCTACACCTTC. It specifies CASSPGQGIYYGYTF. The chain joins TRBV7-8 to TRBJ1-2; 9 bases align to TRBD1. V trimming: 5 bases; J trimming: 3 bases; junction bases outside the gene matches: 7. Germline-derived CDR1 and CDR2 are SGHVS and FQNEAQ. The CDR3 runs to 15 residues.

This chain links TRBV18 with TRBJ2-1; D is possibly TRBD2 (5 bases). The CDR3 runs to 16 residues. V gave up 0 bases and J gave up 3 bases, with 12 bases separating them. The germline gives CDR1 KGHSH, CDR2 LQKENI. In DNA, the CDR3 is TGTGCCAGCTCACCACCGTGGCCAGCGGACTACAATGAGCAGTTCTTC. This sequence encodes CASSPPWPADYNEQFF.

This clone was picked up a small number of times. The chain links TRBV4-3 to TRBJ2-3; TRBD2 matches 14 bases. The ends lost 4 bases at V and 1 base at J; junction bases unmatched: 4. Germline V lookup: CDR1 LGHNA, CDR2 YSLEER. This CDR3 has 17 residues. In nucleotides, the CDR3 is TGCGCCAGCAGCCCGAGGGGACTAGCGGGAGGCACAGATACGCAGTATTTT. Translating gives CASSPRGLAGGTDTQYF.

This clone was counted only a few times. V usage is TRBV19 and J usage is TRBJ2-1, with D perhaps matching TRBD2 (5 bases). Trimming took 2 bases from V and 1 from J, leaving 9 bases between them. In germline, CDR1 is LNHDA, CDR2 SQIVND (reference sequence). The CDR3 has 15 amino acids. The CDR3 spells CASSIQRRSYNEQFF. In DNA, the CDR3 is TGTGCCAGTAGTATACAGCGGAGATCCTACAATGAGCAGTTCTTC.

This clone showed up just a few times. The J gene is TRBJ2-7, the V gene TRBV7-9; 7 bases are shared with TRBD1. V gave up 1 base and J gave up 3 bases; unmatched junction bases: 6. Germline V lookup: CDR1 SEHNR, CDR2 FQNEAQ (reference sequence). This CDR3 comprises 15 residues. The CDR3 region has the DNA TGTGCCAGCAGCTTAGTCCCGGCAGGGGGCTACGAGCAGTACTTC. This encodes CASSLVPAGGYEQYF.

CDR3 in DNA: TGTGCCAGCTCACCATGGGACACCCAAGAGACCCAGTACTTC. As protein: CASSPWDTQETQYF. The chain carries TRBV18 and TRBJ2-5, with D perhaps matching TRBD1 (6 bases). From germline, CDR1 is KGHSH and CDR2 LQKENI. The CDR3 sequence is 14 residues long. Trimming took 2 bases from V and 1 from J, leaving 8 bases between them. Drawing the rest from reference TRBV18 and TRBJ2-5, the complete variable domain is NAGVMQNPRHLVRRRGQEARLRCSPMKGHSHVYWYRQLPEEGLKFMVYLQKENIIDESGMPKERFSAEFPKEGPSILRIQQVVRGDSAAYFCASSPWDTQETQYFGPGTRLLVL.

The gene calls are TRBV30 and TRBJ2-1; TRBD2 aligns across 9 bases. CDR3 length: 15 amino acids. V lost 3 bases, J lost 5 bases, and 8 bases stayed unmatched. Germline V gene sequence: CDR1 GTSNPN, CDR2 SVGIG (reference sequence). In DNA form, the CDR3 reads TGTGCCTGGAGACTAGCGGGTTACCTTCACAATGAGCAGTTCTTC. It yields the protein CAWRLAGYLHNEQFF.

This clone was recorded a few times. The chain uses TRBV30 and TRBJ2-1, with no clear D. The V gene's germline CDR1 is GTSNPN and CDR2 SVGIG (reference sequence). The CDR3 is made up of 12 amino acids. V dropped 6 bases and J dropped 2 bases, with 8 bases sitting between them. CDR3 nucleotide sequence: TGTGCCTGTCCACGGGCCTACAATGAGCAGTTCTTC. This sequence encodes CACPRAYNEQFF. Complete variable domain (other parts from reference TRBV30 and TRBJ2-1): SQTIHQWPATLVQPVGSPLSLECTVEGTSNPNLYWYRQAAGRGLQLLFYSVGIGQISSEVPQNLSASRPQDRQFILSSKKLLLSDSGFYLCACPRAYNEQFFGPGTRLTVL.

This clone was detected once. The genes are TRBV6-5 and TRBJ2-7; 8 bases are shared with TRBD1. Germline V gene data show CDR1 as MNHEY and CDR2 as SVGAGI. CDR3 size: 14 residues. V shed 6 bases and J 6 bases; nucleotides not matched to a gene: 10. CDR3 nucleotide sequence: TGTGCCAGCAGCGACAGGGGCCCCATGAGCGAGCAGTACTTC. Translation: CASSDRGPMSEQYF.

This clone appeared a few times. The CDR3 is CASSSPVRATEAFF. The CDR3 nucleotides are TGTGCCAGCAGCTCCCCAGTCAGGGCGACTGAAGCTTTCTTT. The genes are TRBV28 and TRBJ1-1; tentatively, D is TRBD1 (5 bases). The V and J ends lost 6 bases and 5 bases respectively, with 16 bases between them. The CDR3 runs to 14 residues. Germline-derived CDR1 and CDR2 are MDHEN and SYDVKM. The full variable domain, its missing parts supplied by reference TRBV28 and TRBJ1-1, is DVKVTQSSRYLVKRTGEKVFLECVQDMDHENMFWYRQDPGLGLRLIYFSYDVKMKEKGDIPEGYSVSREKKERFSLILESASTNQTSMYLCASSSPVRATEAFFGQGTRLTVV.

The V and J genes are TRBV5-1 and TRBJ2-4, with TRBD1 matching over 7 bases. V dropped 4 bases and J dropped 5; count of bases not matched to a gene: 12. CDR1 is SGHRS and CDR2 is YFSETQ in the germline V gene. The length of the CDR3 is 16 residues. The CDR3 reads CASSASPGQRENIQYF. The DNA for the CDR3 is TGCGCCAGCAGCGCATCCCCGGGACAGAGAGAAAACATTCAGTACTTC.

The chain recombines TRBV2 with TRBJ1-3, with a tentative D call TRBD1 (5 bases). Deletions cut 6 bases from V and 0 bases from J, with 12 bases between. The CDR3 extends over 15 amino acids. Germline CDR1 is SNHLY and CDR2 is FYNNEI. The CDR3 sequence is CASRRDLPSGNTIYF. The CDR3 nucleotides are TGTGCCAGCAGGCGGGACTTACCCTCTGGAAACACCATATATTTT.

The chain links TRBV18 to TRBJ1-5, with D possibly being TRBD1 (6 bases). CDR3 length equals 15 residues. Germline V gene data show CDR1 as KGHSH and CDR2 as LQKENI. Between the trimmed V and J ends, which lost 4 bases and 3 bases, there was a span of 13 bases. CDR3 amino acids: CASSRETGANQPQHF. In DNA form, the CDR3 reads TGTGCCAGCTCACGGGAGACAGGAGCCAATCAGCCCCAGCATTTT.

The genes are TRBV7-9 and TRBJ2-1; 9 nucleotides line up with TRBD2. Germline V lookup: CDR1 SEHNR, CDR2 FQNEAQ (reference sequence). There are 19 residues in the CDR3. The J segment lost 3 bases and the V segment lost 3 bases, leaving 15 bases of the junction unmatched. CDR3 DNA: TGTGCCAGCAGCTTGGTCCGTGCCCTAGCGGGACTCTTCTACAATGAGCAGTTCTTC. It specifies CASSLVRALAGLFYNEQFF.